The T cell receptor beta chain under discussion was sequenced for a study of blood T cells in healthy people across ages. Alongside a J-beta primer mix, a sample-barcoded 5' primer served in a second PCR lasting roughly 7 to 11 cycles. MiXCR, applied by TCRdb to the 5' RACE reads, yields one record per CDR3 protein. The table includes 1,500,000 or so distinct CDR3 sequences, around 55% detected once. V lost 6 bases and J 1 base, leaving 17 bases between the germline ends. The CDR3 sequence is 16 residues long. CDR1 and CDR2 (germline): SEHNR, FQNEAQ (reference sequence). The J gene is TRBJ2-3, the V gene TRBV7-9; possible D gene TRBD2, 5 bases. This clonotype was sampled from a man aged 18-30 years in good health. What was sequenced was blood. The CDR3 bases are TGTGCCAGCAGTTTTCCTAGCATCACTGGCACAGATACGCAGTATTTT. The encoded protein is CASSFPSITGTDTQYF.